These T cell receptor beta chains were read from a single sample in a study of T cells in Graves' hyperthyroidism and ophthalmopathy. One entry per CDR3 protein, called by TCRdb with MiXCR from the multiplex PCR reads. This sample has hundreds of thousands of distinct CDR3 sequences, with around 20% found just once. The specimen was blood. Receptors originate from a woman aged 45-59 years with Graves' hyperthyroidism that later progressed to Graves' ophthalmopathy. CDR3s include the opening cysteine and the closing phenylalanine or tryptophan. A D gene is named only where the DNA matches it firmly. Clone size appears in some rows only: once, few, many, or a class for an expanded clone.

TRBV6-1,NA,TRBJ1-1,NA,CASRMGETTEAFF,TGTGCCAGCCGAATGGGTGAGACCACTGAAGCTTTCTTT
TRBV5-1,TRBD2,TRBJ2-1,NA,CASSWSGGNEQFF,TGCGCCAGCAGCTGGAGCGGGGGGAATGAGCAGTTCTTC
TRBV12-3/TRBV12-4,NA,TRBJ2-2,few,CASSLYGGPNTGELFF,TGTGCCAGCAGTTTGTACGGGGGGCCCAACACCGGGGAGCTGTTTTTT
TRBV5-1,NA,TRBJ2-5,many,CASSLGFETAGTQYF,TGCGCCAGCAGCTTGGGTTTCGAGACAGCAGGGACCCAGTACTTC
TRBV20-1,TRBD2,TRBJ2-2,many,CSASASGGARTGELFF,TGCAGTGCTAGTGCGAGCGGGGGGGCGCGCACCGGGGAGCTGTTTTTT
TRBV3-1,TRBD2,TRBJ2-5,few,CASRDLAGETPSETQYF,TGTGCCAGCAGAGATCTAGCGGGGGAGACCCCGTCGGAGACCCAGTACTTC
TRBV20-1,NA,TRBJ2-3,NA,CSRLVLSTDTQYF,TGCAGCCGCCTAGTCCTTAGCACAGATACGCAGTATTTT
TRBV5-1,NA,TRBJ1-2,few,CASSLDSGNGYTF,TGCGCCAGCAGCTTGGATTCCGGGAATGGCTACACCTTC
TRBV12-5,NA,TRBJ2-7,many,CASGERTGRDEQYF,TGTGCTAGTGGTGAAAGGACAGGGAGGGACGAGCAGTACTTC
TRBV6-5,TRBD1,TRBJ1-5,many,CASSYSRTGVNQPQHF,TGTGCCAGCAGTTACTCAAGGACAGGGGTGAATCAGCCCCAGCATTTT
TRBV20-1,NA,TRBJ1-2,NA,CSTRDMTASNYGYTF,TGCAGTACTAGAGATATGACGGCTTCTAACTATGGCTACACCTTC
TRBV10-3,NA,TRBJ2-2,many,CAISNPPGVEGGELFF,TGTGCCATCAGTAATCCTCCAGGGGTAGAAGGCGGGGAGCTGTTTTTT
TRBV7-7,NA,TRBJ1-6,NA,CASSVSGNSPLHF,TGTGCTAGCAGCGTGTCCGGAAATTCACCCCTCCACTTT
TRBV13,TRBD1,TRBJ1-1,NA,CATKRGQGALGLATEAFF,TGTGCCACCAAACGGGGGCAGGGGGCCTTAGGTTTGGCCACTGAAGCTTTCTTT
TRBV2,NA,TRBJ1-1,many,CASSEWGLNTEAFF,TGTGCCAGCAGTGAATGGGGACTGAACACTGAAGCTTTCTTT
TRBV27,NA,TRBJ1-1,many,CASSTTDPNHTEAFF,TGTGCCAGCAGTACCACGGACCCCAATCACACTGAAGCTTTCTTT
TRBV19,TRBD2,TRBJ2-1,NA,CASSMGSGGEQFF,TGTGCCAGTAGTATGGGGTCGGGGGGTGAGCAGTTCTTC
TRBV5-6,TRBD2,TRBJ2-1,many,CASSTWTSDEQFF,TGTGCCAGCAGTACCTGGACTAGCGATGAGCAGTTCTTC
TRBV5-5,NA,TRBJ1-6,NA,CASSFPSGSPLHF,TGTGCCAGCAGCTTCCCCTCAGGTTCACCCCTCCACTTT
TRBV3-1,NA,TRBJ1-4,NA,CASSPYNEKLFF,TGTGCCAGCAGCCCTTATAATGAAAAACTGTTTTTT